These 23 T cell receptor beta chains originate from one sample sequenced in a study of T cells after yellow fever vaccination. MiXCR, run by TCRdb on the 5' RACE reads, gives a single entry per CDR3 protein. The profile covers 200,000 to 300,000 distinct CDR3 sequences, with 6.7% appearing a single time and 0.85% to 1.2% taken by the ten largest. Sequencing was performed on CD4+ T cells sorted from PBMCs, taken on the day of the yellow fever booster vaccination. The receptor set was obtained from a man aged 25 to 40 who received the YFV17D yellow fever vaccine.

In this sample, this clonotype turned up many times. The chain couples TRBV7-6 to TRBJ2-3, with a tentative D call TRBD1 (6 bases). The CDR3 consists of 18 residues. Trimming pared 1 base from V and 0 bases from J, leaving 17 bases between. The germline CDR1 and CDR2 sequences are SGHVS and FNYEAQ. The CDR3 reads CASSLEVYGGKSTDTQYF. CDR3 in DNA: TGTGCCAGCAGCTTAGAGGTATATGGGGGCAAAAGCACAGATACGCAGTATTTT. Complete variable domain (other parts from reference TRBV7-6 and TRBJ2-3): GAGVSQSPRYKVTKRGQDVALRCDPISGHVSLYWYRQALGQGPEFLTYFNYEAQQDKSGLPNDRFSAERPEGSISTLTIQRTEQRDSAMYRCASSLEVYGGKSTDTQYFGPGTRLTVL.

This clonotype has at least ten counts. This chain connects TRBV21-1 to TRBJ1-5; TRBD1 was called by the table and not checked on the DNA. TRBV21-1 is flagged as a pseudogene. CDR3 length equals 15 residues. CDR3 nucleotide sequence: TGTGCCAGCAGCAAAGCACCGGGACGGCATCAGCCCCAGCATTTT. Protein product: CASSKAPGRHQPQHF.

The rearrangement uses TRBV29-1 and TRBJ1-2; no reliable D call. Germline V gene sequence: CDR1 SQVTM, CDR2 ANQGSEA. The CDR3 extends over 12 amino acids. V gave up 3 bases and J gave up 10 bases, with 15 bases separating them. The CDR3 loop reads CSVDLWGFDYTF. CDR3 nucleotides: TGCAGCGTTGATTTATGGGGTTTTGACTACACCTTC.

This clonotype has at least ten counts. This chain connects TRBV5-1 to TRBJ2-2; 8 bases align to TRBD2. V lost 0 bases, J lost 5 bases, and 3 bases stayed unmatched. The CDR3 totals 15 residues. CDR1 is SGHRS and CDR2 is YFSETQ in the germline V gene. CDR3 sequence: CASSLASSGTGELFF. The CDR3 DNA follows: TGCGCCAGCAGCTTGGCATCTAGCGGGACCGGGGAGCTGTTTTTT.

The rearrangement joins TRBV5-1 to TRBJ2-5; either TRBD1 or TRBD2 may fit D (5 bases each). Germline V CDR1 and CDR2: SGHRS, YFSETQ. The CDR3 extends over 13 amino acids. Between the trimmed V and J ends, which lost 2 bases and 5 bases, there was a span of 10 bases. CDR3 loop: CASSFLGEETQYF. Written as DNA, the CDR3 is TGCGCCAGCAGCTTCCTAGGGGAGGAGACCCAGTACTTC.

The chain employs TRBV3-1 and TRBJ2-5; D ambiguous. Germline CDR1 is LGHDT and CDR2 is YNNKEL (reference sequence). The CDR3 covers 16 residues. V was trimmed by 0 bases and J by 7 bases, leaving 18 bases between them. The CDR3 protein is CASSQDSARPRVTQYF. The CDR3 nucleotides read TGTGCCAGCAGCCAAGATAGTGCGAGACCTCGGGTGACCCAGTACTTC.

This clonotype has a handful of counts. This chain links TRBV12-3 or TRBV12-4 with TRBJ2-4; possible D gene TRBD2, 6 bases. With 3 bases removed from V and 8 bases from J, the gap between germline ends came to 17 bases. The CDR3 contains 15 residues. The CDR3 DNA is TGTGCCAGCAGTTTTCAGGGAGGTACTGTTTACATTCAGTACTTC. Translated, it gives CASSFQGGTVYIQYF.

Many counts were recorded for this clonotype. The chain carries TRBV18 and TRBJ1-1, with D unclear. This CDR3 is 13 amino acids long. Trimming cost V 3 bases and J 11 bases, with 16 bases left between them. Germline V lookup: CDR1 KGHSH, CDR2 LQKENI. The CDR3 region is CASSPPGMGLAFF. The CDR3 coding sequence is TGTGCCAGCTCACCGCCGGGGATGGGTCTGGCTTTCTTT.

The V call is TRBV5-1, the J call TRBJ2-3; D not resolved. Germline values: CDR1 SGHRS, CDR2 YFSETQ. The CDR3 contains 14 residues. V was pared by 0 bases and J by 2 bases, with 7 bases between. CDR3 DNA: TGCGCCAGCAGCTTGGGGTGGTACACAGATACGCAGTATTTT. Amino acid sequence: CASSLGWYTDTQYF. The full variable domain, with the rest looked up from reference TRBV5-1 and TRBJ2-3, is KAGVTQTPRYLIKTRGQQVTLSCSPISGHRSVSWYQQTPGQGLQFLFEYFSETQRNKGNFPGRFSGRQFSNSRSEMNVSTLELGDSALYLCASSLGWYTDTQYFGPGTRLTVL.

This clonotype has ten or more counts. The rearrangement links TRBV5-1 to TRBJ2-1; TRBD2 agrees at 8 bases. The V segment lost 2 bases and the J segment 2 bases; nucleotides outside the gene matches: 3. Germline-derived CDR1 and CDR2 are SGHRS and YFSETQ. The CDR3 runs 15 residues. The CDR3, as DNA: TGCGCCAGCAGCTTAGCGGGAGAACCCTACAATGAGCAGTTCTTC. It specifies CASSLAGEPYNEQFF. Full variable domain (rest looked up from reference TRBV5-1 and TRBJ2-1): KAGVTQTPRYLIKTRGQQVTLSCSPISGHRSVSWYQQTPGQGLQFLFEYFSETQRNKGNFPGRFSGRQFSNSRSEMNVSTLELGDSALYLCASSLAGEPYNEQFFGPGTRLTVL.

This clonotype was found a few times. V and J are TRBV19 and TRBJ2-7; D remains ambiguous. This CDR3 spans 14 amino acids. Germline-derived CDR1 and CDR2 are LNHDA and SQIVND (reference sequence). Trimming stripped 3 bases from V and 2 bases from J, with 11 bases between. The CDR3 coding sequence is TGTGCCAGTAGTATTGTGGAAGGACCCTACGAGCAGTACTTC. Translation gives CASSIVEGPYEQYF.

This clonotype appeared many times. The rearrangement joins TRBV20-1 to TRBJ1-1, with a tentative D call TRBD1 (6 bases). Germline V CDR1 and CDR2: DFQATT, SNEGSKA (reference sequence). This CDR3 spans 13 amino acids. V dropped 5 bases and J dropped 2 bases, with 12 bases sitting between them. The CDR3 here is CSASRDTNTEAFF. The CDR3 coding sequence is TGCAGTGCTTCACGGGACACCAACACTGAAGCTTTCTTT.

This clonotype was observed a few times. Its ends do not fully match the called genes, so a read error is possible. The chain joins TRBV6-2 or TRBV6-3 to TRBJ2-5, with TRBD1 identical over 9 bases. This CDR3 comprises 14 residues. The germline V gene has CDR1 MNHEY and CDR2 SVGEGT. The CDR3 DNA follows: TGTGCCAGCAGTTACGGGACAGGGCAACCCAGAGGGAACTTC. The encoded protein is CASSYGTGQPRGNF.

The rearrangement uses TRBV5-1 and TRBJ1-6, with 9 positions matching TRBD1. This CDR3 contains 17 residues. V lost 4 bases, J lost 9 bases, and 14 bases stayed unmatched. Germline values: CDR1 SGHRS, CDR2 YFSETQ. CDR3 loop: CASSADGTGSFSSPLHF. CDR3 sequence (DNA): TGCGCCAGCAGCGCCGATGGGACAGGGAGTTTCTCTTCACCCCTCCACTTT.

In this sample, this clonotype turned up many times. This chain joins TRBV28 and TRBJ2-7; D tentatively reads TRBD1 or TRBD2 (5 bases each). The germline V gene encodes CDR1 MDHEN and CDR2 SYDVKM. The CDR3 runs 13 residues. The V end was cut by 8 bases, the J end by 7 bases, with 18 bases between. The CDR3 sequence is CASVPGTPGEQYF. CDR3 coding DNA: TGTGCCAGCGTCCCGGGGACCCCTGGGGAGCAGTACTTC.

This clonotype was recorded many times. The chain links TRBV5-8 to TRBJ1-5; D might be TRBD1 (5 bases). The germline V gene encodes CDR1 SGHTS and CDR2 YDEGEE. Trimming removed 3 bases from V and 6 bases from J, with 10 bases in between. The CDR3 spans 13 residues. The CDR3, as DNA: TGTGCCAGCAGCTGGGGGGAAGGTCAGCCCCAGCATTTT. Translating it yields CASSWGEGQPQHF.

This clonotype appeared a few times. This sequence joins TRBV18 and TRBJ2-2; no definite D call. The CDR3 is 14 amino acids. Germline CDR1 reads KGHSH; CDR2 reads LQKENI. V lost 0 bases to trimming and J lost 0 bases, with 2 bases between them. CDR3 amino acids: CASSPPTNTGELFF. CDR3 sequence (DNA): TGTGCCAGCTCACCACCGACGAACACCGGGGAGCTGTTTTTT.

The sample holds a few counts of this clonotype. The chain joins TRBV10-3 to TRBJ2-1, with 8 bases fitting TRBD1. The V segment lost 2 bases and the J segment 10 bases; nucleotides outside the gene matches: 16. The V gene's germline CDR1 is ENHRY and CDR2 SYGVKD. This CDR3 comprises 17 residues. The CDR3 DNA follows: TGTGCCATCAGTGAGCCCCAGGGGGCCAAACTCTCCACGGAGCAGTTCTTC. Protein: CAISEPQGAKLSTEQFF.

V usage is TRBV6-5 and J usage is TRBJ2-4; TRBD2 aligns across 11 bases. The germline gives CDR1 MNHEY, CDR2 SVGAGI. Trimming cost V 2 bases and J 7 bases; bases outside gene matches: 4. The length of the CDR3 is 15 residues. The CDR3 DNA follows: TGTGCCAGCAGTTACGAGGGGACTAGCGGTAACATTCAGTACTTC. Protein sequence: CASSYEGTSGNIQYF.

This clonotype came up a few times. V and J are TRBV13 and TRBJ1-4, with 9 bases aligning to TRBD1. V was pared by 0 bases and J by 7 bases, with 3 bases of the junction left unmatched. Per germline, CDR1 PRHDT and CDR2 FYEKMQ (reference sequence). The CDR3 length is 15 residues. CDR3: CASSLGGQGGEKLFF. The CDR3 coding sequence is TGTGCCAGCAGCTTAGGGGGACAGGGAGGTGAAAAACTGTTTTTT.

The chain links TRBV20-1 to TRBJ1-5; D call uncertain. The CDR3 is 12 amino acids. Germline V gives CDR1 DFQATT, CDR2 SNEGSKA (reference sequence). With 2 bases removed from V and 3 bases from J, the gap between germline ends came to 5 bases. The CDR3 sequence: CSARSPNQPQHF. In nucleotides, the CDR3 is TGCAGTGCTAGAAGCCCCAATCAGCCCCAGCATTTT.

The sample holds a few counts of this clonotype. The rearrangement links TRBV6-6 to TRBJ2-5; no clear D gene. Germline loops: CDR1 MNHNY, CDR2 SVGAGI (reference sequence). V lost 10 bases and J lost 4, with 13 bases in between. The CDR3 is made up of 12 amino acids. The CDR3 bases are TGTGCCACGAGACTCCAGAGAGAGACCCAGTACTTC. This encodes CATRLQRETQYF.

This clonotype came up many times. The genes are TRBV5-4 and TRBJ2-5, with D unresolved. Deletions cut 2 bases from V and 0 bases from J, with 5 bases between. This CDR3 is built from 13 residues. From germline, CDR1 is SGHNT and CDR2 YYREEE (reference sequence). CDR3: CASSFQYQETQYF. Written as DNA, the CDR3 is TGTGCCAGCAGCTTTCAATACCAAGAGACCCAGTACTTC. Complete variable domain (other parts from reference TRBV5-4 and TRBJ2-5): ETGVTQSPTHLIKTRGQQVTLRCSSQSGHNTVSWYQQALGQGPQFIFQYYREEENGRGNFPPRFSGLQFPNYSSELNVNALELDDSALYLCASSFQYQETQYFGPGTRLLVL.